These T cell receptor beta chains were read from a single sample in a study of cytomegalovirus exposure and HLA in healthy donors. Only in-frame clones appear in the TCRdb table, and some are missing; sequencing was by immunoSEQ multiplex PCR. The sample has 35,000 to 50,000 clones; roughly 60% are singletons. Source material: PBMCs. The source of these receptors is a man between 60 and 75 years old in good health and CMV-seropositive. Both conserved end residues are part of each CDR3. The D gene is left open where the match is weak. Not every row has a clone size; where given, it reads once, few, many or a size class.

TRBJ2-1	.	TRBV27	.	TGTGCCAGCAGTCGAATCCGGGACATCAATGAGCAGTTCTTC	CASSRIRDINEQFF
TRBJ2-1	once	TRBV5-1	TRBD1	TGCGCCAGCAGCCTCCGGGACAGATGGAATGAGCAGTTCTTC	CASSLRDRWNEQFF
TRBJ2-5	.	TRBV7-9	TRBD2	TGTGCCAGCAGCCCACGGACTAGCGGGAGGGCCCAAGAGACCCAGTACTTC	CASSPRTSGRAQETQYF
TRBJ2-3	.	TRBV27	.	TGTGCCAGCAGTCCGGGTTGGGATACGCAGTATTTT	CASSPGWDTQYF
TRBJ2-7	.	TRBV4-3	TRBD1	TGCGCCAGCAGCCACGAGGGGGCCCCCTCCTACGAGCAGTACTTC	CASSHEGAPSYEQYF
TRBJ2-7	few	TRBV7-9	.	TGTGCCAGCAGATCCTCCGGGTTCTACGAGCAGTACTTC	CASRSSGFYEQYF
TRBJ2-5	.	TRBV10-3	TRBD2	TGTGCCATCAGTGAGTCCAACCCTCTTGCGGGAGTGGACGAGACCCAGTACTTC	CAISESNPLAGVDETQYF
TRBJ2-5	.	TRBV2	TRBD1	TGTGCCAGCAGTGAGACGGGACAGGGGACCCAGTACTTC	CASSETGQGTQYF
TRBJ2-1	.	TRBV7-9	TRBD1	TGTGCCAGCAGCGTGGACAGGGGGGTCTACAATGAGCAGTTCTTC	CASSVDRGVYNEQFF
TRBJ2-3	.	TRBV13	TRBD2	TGTGCCAGCAGCCCGGGACTAGCGGAGTACACAGATACGCAGTATTTT	CASSPGLAEYTDTQYF
TRBJ2-7	.	TRBV5-1	.	TGCGCCAGCAGCTTGGGGTCAGGGGTCTACGAGCAGTACTTC	CASSLGSGVYEQYF
TRBJ1-5	.	TRBV6-4	.	TGTGCCAGCAGTGAGGGGCCCCTTGAGCCCCAGCATTTT	CASSEGPLEPQHF
TRBJ2-5	few	TRBV25-1	.	TGTGCCAGCAGTGCCCCGGGAAATCAAGAGACCCAGTACTTC	CASSAPGNQETQYF
TRBJ2-1	.	TRBV5-1	TRBD1	TGCGCCAGCAGCTTGTCGGACAGGGTTTACAATGAGCAGTTCTTC	CASSLSDRVYNEQFF
TRBJ2-7	.	TRBV13	.	TGTGCCAGCAGCTTGGGGGGAACAACCTACGAGCAGTACTTC	CASSLGGTTYEQYF
TRBJ2-7	.	TRBV4-1	TRBD2	TGCGCCAGCAGCCAAGTAGTTCCAGGAGGCGGGAGGGCCTACGAGCAGTACTTC	CASSQVVPGGGRAYEQYF
TRBJ1-2	.	TRBV10-3	.	TGTGCCATCAGTCGACAGGAAAAGGGGATCTATGGCTACACCTTC	CAISRQEKGIYGYTF
TRBJ2-7	.	TRBV7-9	TRBD2	TGTGCCGGCGGAGGACTAGCTATCGACGAGCAGTACTTC	CAGGGLAIDEQYF
TRBJ2-1	.	TRBV4-2	.	TGTGCCAGCAGCCAAAGACCCGGGAGCTCCTACAATGAGCAGTTCTTC	CASSQRPGSSYNEQFF
TRBJ2-1	.	TRBV9	TRBD2	TGTGCCAGCAGCGTAGGGGGAGGGCCCCATGAGCAGTTCTTC	CASSVGGGPHEQFF
TRBJ1-5	once	TRBV28	.	TGTGCCAGCAGTAACAGGGTTGCTCAGCCCCAGCATTTT	CASSNRVAQPQHF
TRBJ2-7	.	TRBV11-2	TRBD1	TGTGCCAGCAGCTTAGGCCGGGACAGCCGCTACGAGCAGTACTTC	CASSLGRDSRYEQYF
TRBJ2-5	.	TRBV6-6	.	TGTGCCAGCAGTTCCCGACAGCTTGAAGAGACCCAGTACTTC	CASSSRQLEETQYF
TRBJ1-5	.	TRBV27	.	TGTGCCAGCAGTTATTTGCACGCCGGGGGTATCAGTACCCAGCATTTT	CASSYLHAGGISTQHF
TRBJ2-1	few	TRBV6-1	TRBD2	TGTGCCAGCAGTGCCCACCGGACTAGCGGGAGTGGCAATGAGCAGTTCTTC	CASSAHRTSGSGNEQFF
TRBJ2-3	.	TRBV11-3	TRBD2	TGTGCCAGCAGTACAGGGACTAGCGGCACAGATACGCAGTATTTT	CASSTGTSGTDTQYF
TRBJ1-1	.	TRBV7-3	TRBD1	TGTGCCAGCAGCAAAGGACAGGTGGGGACTGAAGCTTTCTTT	CASSKGQVGTEAFF
TRBJ1-2	once	TRBV19	.	TGTGCCAGTAGTATGCCGTGGAGACTCAACTATGGCTACACCTTC	CASSMPWRLNYGYTF
TRBJ2-5	.	TRBV7-2	TRBD2	TGTGCCAGCAGCTGGGGACTAGCGGGAGGGCCATCGCCCCAGTACTTC	CASSWGLAGGPSPQYF
TRBJ1-2	.	TRBV18	TRBD1	TGTGCCAGCTCACCGGGAGGGACAGGGAGTAACTATGGCTACACCTTC	CASSPGGTGSNYGYTF
TRBJ1-3	.	TRBV19	TRBD1	TGTGCCAGTAGTGTGACAGGGGGAGGAAACACCATATATTTT	CASSVTGGGNTIYF
TRBJ2-5	.	TRBV27	.	TGTGCCAGCAGTCCCCAGGGGGAGGTTAGGGAGACCCAGTACTTC	CASSPQGEVRETQYF
TRBJ1-2	.	TRBV5-6	.	TGTGCCAGCAGCTTATACAGGGAAGGATCCTACTATGGCTACACCTTC	CASSLYREGSYYGYTF
TRBJ2-3	.	TRBV5-8	TRBD1	TGTGCCAGCAGCTATGGGGCAGGGGGCCGGACAGATACGCAGTATTTT	CASSYGAGGRTDTQYF
TRBJ1-5	.	TRBV5-5	.	TGTGCCAGCAGCTTGGGTTGGCAGTCAAGCAATCAGCCCCAGCATTTT	CASSLGWQSSNQPQHF
TRBJ2-1	.	TRBV30	TRBD2	TGTGCCTGGACCTGGGGTTGGGGGGATGGCGGGAGATACAATGAGCAGTTCTTC	CAWTWGWGDGGRYNEQFF
TRBJ1-1	.	TRBV19	.	TGTGCCAGTACCGACAGGAACACTGAAGCTTTCTTT	CASTDRNTEAFF
TRBJ1-2	.	TRBV5-4	TRBD1	TGTGCCAGCAGCGTCGGACAGGGTCATGGCTACACCTTC	CASSVGQGHGYTF
TRBJ2-1	.	TRBV6-5	.	TGTGCCAGCAGTTATTACGGACAGGAGGGGAATGAGCAGTTCTTC	CASSYYGQEGNEQFF
TRBJ2-7	.	TRBV5-4	.	TGTGCCAGCAGCTTGGTTGCTAGTGGGTCCTACGAGCAGTACTTC	CASSLVASGSYEQYF
TRBJ2-6	.	TRBV5-6	.	TGTGCCAGCAGCTTGGAGGGGCCAGGGGCCAACGTCCTGACTTTC	CASSLEGPGANVLTF